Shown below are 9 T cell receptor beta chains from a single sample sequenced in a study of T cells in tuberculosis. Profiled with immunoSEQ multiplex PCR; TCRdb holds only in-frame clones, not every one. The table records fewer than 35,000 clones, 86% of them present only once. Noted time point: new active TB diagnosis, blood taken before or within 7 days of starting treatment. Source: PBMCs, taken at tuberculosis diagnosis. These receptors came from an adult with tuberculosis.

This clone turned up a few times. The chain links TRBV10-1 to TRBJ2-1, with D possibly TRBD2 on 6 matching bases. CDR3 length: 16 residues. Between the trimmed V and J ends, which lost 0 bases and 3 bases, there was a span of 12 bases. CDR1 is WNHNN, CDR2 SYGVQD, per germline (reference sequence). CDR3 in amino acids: CASSESITGVYNEQFF. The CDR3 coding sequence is TGCGCCAGCAGTGAGTCGATTACGGGAGTCTACAATGAGCAGTTCTTC.

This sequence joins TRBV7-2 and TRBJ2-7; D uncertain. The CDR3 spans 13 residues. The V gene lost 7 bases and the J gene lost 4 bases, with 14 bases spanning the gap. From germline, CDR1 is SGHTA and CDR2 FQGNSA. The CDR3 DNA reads TGTGCCAGCACCCGGGTTGGAGCGTACGAGCAGTACTTC. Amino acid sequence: CASTRVGAYEQYF.

The CDR3 loop reads CASSQPKSRRRGGTDTQYF. The CDR3 region has the DNA TGCGCCAGCAGCCAGCCCAAATCTCGGCGGAGGGGCGGCACAGATACGCAGTATTTT. The chain has TRBV4-1 and TRBJ2-3; D is perhaps TRBD2 (6 bases). Germline V gene sequence: CDR1 MGHRA, CDR2 YSYEKL. The CDR3 consists of 19 residues. The ends were cut back, 3 bases at V and 1 base at J, with 23 bases in the middle.

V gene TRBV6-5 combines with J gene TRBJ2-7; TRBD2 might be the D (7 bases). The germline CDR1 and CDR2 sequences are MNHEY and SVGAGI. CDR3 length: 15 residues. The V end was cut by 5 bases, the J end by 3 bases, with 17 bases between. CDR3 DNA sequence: TGTGCCAGCAGTCCAATCGAGGGGGGGCGCTACGAGCAGTACTTC. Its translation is CASSPIEGGRYEQYF.

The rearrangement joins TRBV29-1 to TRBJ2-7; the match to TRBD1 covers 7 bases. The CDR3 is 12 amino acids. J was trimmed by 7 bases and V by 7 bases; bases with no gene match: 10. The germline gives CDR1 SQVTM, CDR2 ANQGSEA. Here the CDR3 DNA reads TGCAGCGAAGAAGATGACAGGGATGAGCAGTACTTC. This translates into CSEEDDRDEQYF.

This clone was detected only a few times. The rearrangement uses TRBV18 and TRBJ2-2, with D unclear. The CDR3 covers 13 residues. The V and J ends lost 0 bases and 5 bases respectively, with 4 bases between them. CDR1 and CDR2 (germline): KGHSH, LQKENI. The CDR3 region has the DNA TGTGCCAGCTCACCACCGGCAACCGGGGAGCTGTTTTTT. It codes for CASSPPATGELFF.

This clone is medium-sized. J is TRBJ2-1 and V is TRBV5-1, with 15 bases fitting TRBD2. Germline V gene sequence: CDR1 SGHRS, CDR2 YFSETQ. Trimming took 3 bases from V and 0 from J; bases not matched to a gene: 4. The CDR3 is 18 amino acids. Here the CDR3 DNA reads TGCGCCAGCAGCTCTGGACTAGCGGGAGGGAGCTCCTACAATGAGCAGTTCTTC. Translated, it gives CASSSGLAGGSSYNEQFF.

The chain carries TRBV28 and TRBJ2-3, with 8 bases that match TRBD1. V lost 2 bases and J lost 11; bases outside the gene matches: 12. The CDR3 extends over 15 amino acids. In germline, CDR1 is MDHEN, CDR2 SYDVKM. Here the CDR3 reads CASSLGQGAQGGQYF. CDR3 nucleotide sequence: TGTGCCAGCAGTTTAGGCCAGGGGGCCCAGGGGGGGCAGTATTTT.

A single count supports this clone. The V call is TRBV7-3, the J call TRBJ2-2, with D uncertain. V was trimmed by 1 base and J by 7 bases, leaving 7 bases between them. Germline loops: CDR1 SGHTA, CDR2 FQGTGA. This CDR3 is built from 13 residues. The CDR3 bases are TGTGCCAGCAGCTTAAAGAGCAACGGGGAGCTGTTTTTT. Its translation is CASSLKSNGELFF.